What follows are 10 T cell receptor beta chains derived from one specimen sequenced in a study of T cells in Graves' hyperthyroidism and ophthalmopathy. RNA transcripts were the template for amplifying TCR beta CDR3 regions. The HTBI primer set served for first-round RT-PCR of the TCR CDR3. TCRdb processed the multiplex PCR reads anew with MiXCR; each CDR3 protein has one entry. The data show 550,000 to 800,000 distinct CDR3 sequences, around 15% seen once. The sequenced sample consisted of blood. These receptors were collected from a man aged 18 to 29 with Graves' hyperthyroidism.

The DNA of the CDR3 is TGCAGTGCTAGCGTGATAATGAGCACAGATACGCAGTATTTT. Its protein is CSASVIMSTDTQYF. The chain recombines TRBV20-1 with TRBJ2-3; D gene uncertain. Per germline, CDR1 DFQATT and CDR2 SNEGSKA (reference sequence). The CDR3 contains 14 residues. The V gene lost 3 bases and the J gene lost 0 bases, with 10 bases spanning the gap.

This clonotype was observed a handful of times. The rearrangement uses TRBV12-3 or TRBV12-4 and TRBJ2-7; 9 nucleotides agree with TRBD1. CDR3 length: 13 amino acids. J was trimmed by 6 bases and V by 6 bases; bases with no gene match: 6. DNA for the CDR3: TGTGCCAGCAGGGGACAGGGTCGGGGCGAGCAGTACTTC. Encoded protein: CASRGQGRGEQYF.

This clonotype was detected many times. The V call is TRBV28, the J call TRBJ1-1, with TRBD1 as a possible D gene (5 bases). CDR3 length equals 16 residues. Trimming removed 5 bases from V and 1 base from J, with 17 bases in between. The germline V gene encodes CDR1 MDHEN and CDR2 SYDVKM. The CDR3 region has the DNA TGTGCCAGCAGTCCTACCCCCGGGACGGAGAACACTGAAGCTTTCTTT. This translates into CASSPTPGTENTEAFF.

The V gene is TRBV27, the J gene TRBJ2-3, with TRBD1 matching over 9 bases. Germline CDR1 reads MNHEY; CDR2 reads SMNVEV (reference sequence). This CDR3 region has 13 residues. Unmatched junction bases numbered 7, after V lost 3 bases and J lost 12 bases. The CDR3 DNA is TGTGCCAGCAGTTTCTCCGGGACAGGGCAACAGTATTTT. Amino acid sequence: CASSFSGTGQQYF.

With respect to this clonotype: A junction boundary mismatches the germline segment, possibly from a read error. V gene TRBV7-8 combines with J gene TRBJ1-5, with 7 bases aligning to TRBD1. CDR3 length: 14 residues. Germline CDR1 reads SGHVS; CDR2 reads FQNEAQ. The CDR3 sequence is CAGSWGTANQPQHF. CDR3 DNA sequence: TGTGCCGGCAGCTGGGGGACAGCGAATCAGCCCCAGCATTTT.

In its sample, this clonotype was seen many times. V is TRBV28 and J is TRBJ1-2, with 9 bases matching TRBD1. The CDR3 has 16 amino acids. Germline V lookup: CDR1 MDHEN, CDR2 SYDVKM. The junction had 11 bases not matched to a gene; V was cut back by 5 bases and J by 4 bases. Here the CDR3 DNA reads TGTGCCAGCAGTGATCCGGGACAGGGTTTGAGCTATGGCTACACCTTC. It specifies CASSDPGQGLSYGYTF.

This clonotype was seen a handful of times. The chain employs TRBV7-2 and TRBJ1-1; D call uncertain. Germline V gives CDR1 SGHTA, CDR2 FQGNSA. The V and J ends lost 4 bases and 2 bases respectively, with 8 bases between them. This CDR3 is built from 13 residues. CDR3 DNA: TGTGCCAGCAGCTCCCAGCACAACACTGAAGCTTTCTTT. Its translation: CASSSQHNTEAFF.

This chain connects TRBV18 to TRBJ2-1; TRBD1 matches 7 bases. This CDR3 contains 14 residues. V was clipped by 6 bases and J by 7 bases; unmatched bases: 9. CDR1 is KGHSH and CDR2 is LQKENI in the germline V gene. The CDR3 bases are TGTGCCAGCTCCTCAGAGACAGGGACGAATGAGCAGTTCTTC. It codes for CASSSETGTNEQFF. The full variable domain, rest sourced from reference TRBV18 and TRBJ2-1, is NAGVMQNPRHLVRRRGQEARLRCSPMKGHSHVYWYRQLPEEGLKFMVYLQKENIIDESGMPKERFSAEFPKEGPSILRIQQVVRGDSAAYFCASSSETGTNEQFFGPGTRLTVL.

CDR3 residues: CSARQGARVGELFF. CDR3 in DNA: TGCAGTGCTAGACAGGGGGCGCGTGTCGGGGAGCTGTTTTTT. The J gene is TRBJ2-2, the V gene TRBV20-1; 8 nucleotides align to TRBD1. This CDR3 has 14 residues. The germline V gene encodes CDR1 DFQATT and CDR2 SNEGSKA (reference sequence). The V and J ends lost 2 bases and 7 bases, in that order; junction bases with no gene match: 6.

The J gene is TRBJ1-2, the V gene TRBV6-1; perhaps TRBD1 as D (6 bases). Germline assignment: CDR1 MNHNS and CDR2 SASEGT. Trimming pared 7 bases from V and 8 bases from J, leaving 11 bases between. The CDR3 sequence is 11 residues long. The CDR3 nucleotides are TGTGCCAGCAAACGACAGGTCGGCTACACCTTC. It codes for CASKRQVGYTF.